The present TCR beta chain was sequenced within a study of beta chain features in type 1 diabetes. Reverse transcription of all isolated RNA meant that expressed TCRB transcripts were sequenced. Here immunoSEQ multiplex PCR was the method, and the copy in TCRdb shows in-frame clones only, minus some. The sample includes 300,000 to 400,000 clones, approximately 8.2% of them seen just once. Germline V gene lookup returns CDR1 LNHDA and CDR2 SQIVND (reference sequence). V shed 4 bases and J 4 bases; nucleotides not matched to a gene: 5. The CDR3 is 14 residues long. In its sample, this clone was seen a few times.

The clonotype originates from a woman between 18 and 29 years old in good health. The chain links TRBV19 to TRBJ2-7; 9 nucleotides agree with TRBD2. Sequencing was performed on central memory CD4+ T cells from blood. The CDR3 region has the DNA TGTGCCAGTAGTACCCTAGCGGGGCCTTACGAGCAGTACTTC. As protein: CASSTLAGPYEQYF. The full variable domain, completed using reference TRBV19 and TRBJ2-7, is DGGITQSPKYLFRKEGQNVTLSCEQNLNHDAMYWYRQDPGQGLRLIYYSQIVNDFQKGDIAEGYSVSREKKESFPLTVTSAQKNPTAFYLCASSTLAGPYEQYFGPGTRLTVT.